The 20 T cell receptor beta chains below were found in one sample sequenced in a study of Tregs in tolerant kidney transplant recipients. Sequenced by immunoSEQ multiplex PCR; TCRdb stores in-frame clones only, minus some. The data hold 120,000 or so clones, with roughly nine tenths observed a single time. Sequencing was carried out using CD4+ T cells from blood. These receptors were taken from a human donor in good health.

This chain links TRBV6-6 with TRBJ1-5, with 9 nucleotides matching TRBD1. The CDR3 covers 16 residues. V was clipped by 4 bases and J by 4 bases; unmatched bases: 8. Germline V lookup: CDR1 MNHNY, CDR2 SVGAGI (reference sequence). CDR3 residues: CASSFPPGQGNQPQHF. The DNA of the CDR3 is TGTGCCAGCAGTTTTCCCCCGGGACAGGGAAATCAGCCCCAGCATTTT.

The chain couples TRBV29-1 to TRBJ2-1, with D perhaps TRBD1 (6 bases). The CDR3 is made up of 17 amino acids. Germline values: CDR1 SQVTM, CDR2 ANQGSEA. Trimming removed 4 bases at V and 0 bases at J, with 19 bases between. CDR3 coding DNA: TGCAGCGTTGCGGCCCCCCGGGACACACGCTCCTACAATGAGCAGTTCTTC. Its protein product is CSVAAPRDTRSYNEQFF.

This clone was seen more than once but under ten times. V and J are TRBV6-1 and TRBJ1-4; 7 bases are shared with TRBD1. V was clipped by 4 bases and J by 4 bases; unmatched bases: 9. The CDR3 consists of 16 residues. Per the germline V gene, CDR1 is MNHNS and CDR2 is SASEGT. CDR3 sequence (DNA): TGTGCCAGCAGTGCTTTACAGGGGTCCCTTAATGAAAAACTGTTTTTT. Its protein product is CASSALQGSLNEKLFF.

The sample holds a few counts of this clone. CDR3 residues: CASSPDMWEQYF. The DNA of the CDR3 is TGTGCCAGTAGTCCTGACATGTGGGAGCAGTACTTC. The chain combines TRBV19 with TRBJ2-7; unclear D gene. Germline V lookup: CDR1 LNHDA, CDR2 SQIVND (reference sequence). This CDR3 is 12 amino acids long. V lost 5 bases and J 7 bases, leaving 12 bases between the germline ends.

The CDR3 sequence: CASTEPPADTEAFF. The DNA of the CDR3 is TGTGCCAGCACCGAACCCCCGGCTGACACTGAAGCTTTCTTT. V usage is TRBV6-1 and J usage is TRBJ1-1; unclear D gene. The CDR3 is made up of 14 amino acids. Per germline, CDR1 MNHNS and CDR2 SASEGT. V was cut by 7 bases and J by 3 bases, with 15 bases left in between.

The chain uses TRBV18 and TRBJ1-1, with D hard to call. The CDR3 length is 15 residues. Deletions cut 4 bases from V and 3 bases from J, with 15 bases between. CDR1 is KGHSH and CDR2 is LQKENI in the germline V gene. Here the CDR3 reads CASSRTESRDTEAFF. The CDR3 region has the DNA TGTGCCAGCTCACGAACGGAGAGTCGGGACACTGAAGCTTTCTTT.

This sequence joins TRBV5-6 and TRBJ1-4, with D tentatively TRBD1 (5 bases). Trimming removed 4 bases at V and 8 bases at J, with 15 bases between. The CDR3 runs to 14 residues. Germline V gene lookup returns CDR1 SGHDT and CDR2 YYEEEE. The chain's CDR3 is CASSPGVGGEKLFF. DNA of the CDR3: TGTGCCAGCAGCCCGGGGGTTGGAGGGGAAAAACTGTTTTTT.

The gene calls are TRBV28 and TRBJ2-5; D perhaps matches TRBD1 (6 bases). The V gene's germline CDR1 is MDHEN and CDR2 SYDVKM. The CDR3 has 16 residues. The germline V and J ends were trimmed by 4 bases and 3 bases, with 18 bases remaining between them. The CDR3 region has the DNA TGTGCCAGCAGTTCCAGGCCGGGACAACGGAAAGAGACCCAGTACTTC. It is translated as CASSSRPGQRKETQYF.

This sequence joins TRBV6-5 and TRBJ2-7, with 7 bases lining up with TRBD1. This CDR3 region has 15 residues. After removal of 2 bases from V and 2 bases from J, the junction contained 6 bases not matched to a gene. The germline gives CDR1 MNHEY, CDR2 SVGAGI. CDR3 protein: CASSYRMTGTYEQYF. The CDR3 coding sequence is TGTGCCAGCAGTTACCGGATGACAGGGACCTACGAGCAGTACTTC.

This chain joins TRBV7-9 and TRBJ1-1; 9 nucleotides line up with TRBD1. Germline CDR1 and CDR2: SEHNR and FQNEAQ (reference sequence). The V segment lost 3 bases and the J segment 4 bases; nucleotides outside the gene matches: 6. The CDR3 extends over 15 amino acids. The CDR3 DNA follows: TGTGCCAGCAGCTTGAACAGGGGGCGGGTCACTGAAGCTTTCTTT. This codes for CASSLNRGRVTEAFF.

The chain links TRBV19 to TRBJ2-3; 10 bases agree with TRBD2. The CDR3 is made up of 14 amino acids. In germline, CDR1 is LNHDA, CDR2 SQIVND (reference sequence). The CDR3 coding sequence is TGTGCTATTCGAAGCGGGAGGGACACAGATACGCAGTATTTT. It translates to CAIRSGRDTDTQYF.

The chain combines TRBV7-9 with TRBJ1-1, with a possible D match to TRBD1 (6 bases). CDR3 length: 16 amino acids. V lost 1 base and J lost 4, with 16 bases in between. The germline CDR1 and CDR2 sequences are SEHNR and FQNEAQ (reference sequence). This CDR3 reads CASSLGIRDTGTEAFF. CDR3 DNA: TGTGCCAGCAGCTTAGGAATTCGGGACACGGGCACTGAAGCTTTCTTT.

The V gene is TRBV9, the J gene TRBJ1-6, with D hard to call. V was shortened by 1 base and J by 5 bases, with 10 bases between the two germline ends. The germline gives CDR1 SGDLS, CDR2 YYNGEE. The length of the CDR3 is 15 residues. The CDR3 region has the DNA TGTGCCAGCAGCGTAACCCGGGAGCATAATTCACCCCTCCACTTT. Translating gives CASSVTREHNSPLHF.

This chain links TRBV5-1 with TRBJ2-1, with D tentatively TRBD1 or TRBD2 (6 bases each). Germline V gene data show CDR1 as SGHRS and CDR2 as YFSETQ. CDR3 length equals 15 residues. Trimming removed 1 base at V and 5 bases at J, with 13 bases between. In DNA form, the CDR3 reads TGCGCCAGCAGCTTGCCGGGGGCAGGGAACAATGAGCAGTTCTTC. This gives the protein CASSLPGAGNNEQFF.

J is TRBJ2-5 and V is TRBV4-1; TRBD2 matches 12 bases. Trimming removed 4 bases from V and 6 bases from J; junction bases left unmatched: 3. The CDR3 spans 14 residues. Germline V gives CDR1 MGHRA, CDR2 YSYEKL. The CDR3 is CASSRTSGTKTQYF. CDR3 coding DNA: TGCGCCAGCAGCCGGACTAGCGGGACAAAGACCCAGTACTTC.

In its sample, this clone was seen once. The rearrangement links TRBV2 to TRBJ2-1; D is undetermined. Trimming removed 3 bases at V and 2 bases at J, with 5 bases between. The CDR3 is made up of 13 amino acids. CDR1 is SNHLY and CDR2 is FYNNEI in the germline V gene. CDR3 sequence (DNA): TGTGCCAGCAGTGACTTGGCCTACAATGAGCAGTTCTTC. Translating gives CASSDLAYNEQFF.

This chain links TRBV11-3 with TRBJ2-1; 12 bases line up with TRBD1. This CDR3 has 15 residues. Germline CDR1 reads SGHNT; CDR2 reads YENEEA. With 4 bases clipped from V and 7 bases from J, the junction kept 5 bases outside the gene matches. CDR3 coding DNA: TGTGCCAGCAGCTCGGGACAGGGGGCAGGGAATGAGCAGTTCTTC. This codes for CASSSGQGAGNEQFF.

Only one count was recorded for this clone. The chain combines TRBV10-1 with TRBJ2-1; 8 positions match TRBD2. The CDR3 has 17 residues. V lost 2 bases and J lost 8; bases outside the gene matches: 14. Germline V CDR1 and CDR2: WNHNN, SYGVQD (reference sequence). As DNA, the CDR3 is TGCGCCAGCAGTGAGCTCGGACTAGCCTCTTCTTGGGATGAGCAGTTCTTC. It yields the protein CASSELGLASSWDEQFF.

The rearrangement uses TRBV6-1 and TRBJ1-3; D is perhaps TRBD1 (5 bases). The CDR3 contains 16 residues. Trimming took off 2 bases at V and 4 bases at J, with 15 bases between the two ends. Per the germline V gene, CDR1 is MNHNS and CDR2 is SASEGT. The CDR3 DNA reads as TGTGCCAGCAGTGAACCGGGCAGGGCCTACGGAAACACCATATATTTT. Protein: CASSEPGRAYGNTIYF.

The genes are TRBV6-5 and TRBJ2-5; a possible D gene is TRBD2 (6 bases). The V gene's germline CDR1 is MNHEY and CDR2 SVGAGI. CDR3 size: 15 residues. The V end lost 6 bases, the J end lost 3 bases, and 17 bases lay between the germline ends. The CDR3 region is CASRIAEETKETQYF. CDR3 bases: TGTGCCAGCAGAATAGCGGAAGAAACTAAAGAGACCCAGTACTTC.